The 27 T cell receptor beta chains listed next were all sequenced from one sample in a study of beta chain features in type 1 diabetes. Investigators reverse transcribed all isolated RNA, so they sequenced expressed TCRB transcripts. The method was immunoSEQ multiplex PCR; TCRdb's version includes in-frame clones alone and lacks a portion of them. The table has a few hundred thousand clones, about 10% seen once; the top ten hold 0.015% to 0.02%. The specimen was naive CD4+ T cells from blood. Receptors originate from a woman in her 30s in good health.

The chain combines TRBV4-2 with TRBJ2-2; possibly TRBD2 for D (5 bases). The CDR3 consists of 17 residues. V lost 0 bases and J 4 bases, leaving 15 bases between the germline ends. The V gene's germline CDR1 is LGHNA and CDR2 YNFKEQ. In DNA form, the CDR3 reads TGTGCCAGCAGCCAAGATCGCGAGCTAGGGAGCACCGGGGAGCTGTTTTTT. This gives the protein CASSQDRELGSTGELFF.

This clone was seen only a few times. V usage is TRBV7-9 and J usage is TRBJ2-7; no reliable D call. Germline values: CDR1 SEHNR, CDR2 FQNEAQ (reference sequence). The germline V and J ends were trimmed by 2 bases and 6 bases, with 11 bases remaining between them. The CDR3 consists of 13 residues. The CDR3, as DNA: TGTGCCAGCAGCTTAAGCCTCCCCGCCGAGCAGTACTTC. It yields the protein CASSLSLPAEQYF.

The chain couples TRBV29-1 to TRBJ2-3; 7 nucleotides line up with TRBD2. V lost 4 bases, J lost 5 bases, and 3 bases stayed unmatched. The CDR3 totals 12 residues. Germline CDR1 and CDR2: SQVTM and ANQGSEA. The CDR3 loop is CSVGGGRDTQYF. In DNA, the CDR3 is TGCAGCGTTGGGGGAGGGCGAGATACGCAGTATTTT.

In this sample, this clone turned up a few times. The chain combines TRBV7-2 with TRBJ2-2; possibly TRBD2 for D (6 bases). This CDR3 has 16 residues. V lost 3 bases and J lost 7, with 18 bases in between. CDR1 and CDR2 (germline): SGHTA, FQGNSA. The CDR3 nucleotides are TGTGCCAGCAGCTTTACCCGGGAGTCATCAGGCGGGGAGCTGTTTTTT. Protein product: CASSFTRESSGGELFF.

V usage is TRBV7-6 and J usage is TRBJ2-1; 8 bases agree with TRBD2. This CDR3 has 16 amino acids. Germline V lookup: CDR1 SGHVS, CDR2 FNYEAQ. V shed 7 bases, J shed 0 bases, and the junction held 8 bases outside the gene matches. The CDR3 spells CASNDQSGSSYNEQFF. The CDR3 coding sequence is TGTGCCAGCAACGACCAAAGCGGGAGCTCCTACAATGAGCAGTTCTTC.

This rearrangement joins TRBV29-1 to TRBJ2-7; 8 nucleotides align to TRBD2. The CDR3 is made up of 12 amino acids. The V gene's germline CDR1 is SQVTM and CDR2 ANQGSEA. Trimming removed 4 bases from V and 7 bases from J; junction bases left unmatched: 6. CDR3 DNA: TGCAGCGTTGCTAGCCCGGGGGGGGAGCAGTACTTC. This sequence encodes CSVASPGGEQYF.

This clone was counted only a few times. The J gene is TRBJ2-5, the V gene TRBV28; D is perhaps TRBD1 (6 bases). The CDR3 spans 13 residues. Germline CDR1 is MDHEN and CDR2 is SYDVKM. Trimming left V 8 bases short and J 5 bases short, with 15 bases between. In nucleotides, the CDR3 is TGTGCCAGCGGAAAGGGGGTGGGGGAGACCCAGTACTTC. It is translated as CASGKGVGETQYF.

The genes are TRBV11-3 and TRBJ2-1, with 9 nucleotides matching TRBD2. The germline CDR1 and CDR2 sequences are SGHNT and YENEEA. V shed 3 bases and J 4 bases; nucleotides not matched to a gene: 4. There are 15 residues in the CDR3. The CDR3 spells CASSLSGRRYNEQFF. The CDR3 region has the DNA TGTGCCAGCAGCTTGAGCGGGAGGCGATACAATGAGCAGTTCTTC.

The chain couples TRBV6-6 to TRBJ2-1; tentatively, D is TRBD2 (5 bases). Germline V CDR1 and CDR2: MNHNY, SVGAGI (reference sequence). V was cut by 0 bases and J by 0 bases, with 9 bases left in between. The length of the CDR3 is 16 residues. For the CDR3, the DNA is TGTGCCAGCAGTTACTCCGTGGGGAGCTCCTACAATGAGCAGTTCTTC. Amino acid sequence: CASSYSVGSSYNEQFF.

The chain is built from TRBV11-3 and TRBJ2-1; D not certain. The V gene's germline CDR1 is SGHNT and CDR2 YENEEA. CDR3 size: 13 residues. The V gene lost 1 base and the J gene lost 10 bases, with 11 bases spanning the gap. In DNA form, the CDR3 reads TGTGCCAGCAGCTTAGTAAATGTCGGGGAGCAGTTCTTC. The encoded protein is CASSLVNVGEQFF.

V and J are TRBV7-2 and TRBJ2-7; 8 bases are a match to TRBD1. Per the germline V gene, CDR1 is SGHTA and CDR2 is FQGNSA. The length of the CDR3 is 14 residues. V gave up 5 bases and J gave up 1 base; unmatched junction bases: 4. The CDR3 DNA is TGTGCCAGCAGCCATAGGACAGGGTCCTACGAGCAGTACTTC. It translates to CASSHRTGSYEQYF.

The rearrangement uses TRBV5-1 and TRBJ2-2; TRBD2 matches at 8 bases. The CDR3 has 15 amino acids. Germline trimming cut 4 bases from V and 8 bases from J; bases unmatched to any gene: 10. Germline-derived CDR1 and CDR2 are SGHRS and YFSETQ. Here the CDR3 reads CASSPGGRSGGELFF. The CDR3 DNA reads TGCGCCAGCAGCCCGGGAGGGCGAAGCGGAGGGGAGCTGTTTTTT.

This clone showed up just a few times. This chain uses TRBV28 with TRBJ2-1, with 10 bases fitting TRBD2. The trim removed 3 bases at V and 15 bases at J, leaving 5 bases unmatched. Per the germline V gene, CDR1 is MDHEN and CDR2 is SYDVKM. The CDR3 contains 12 residues. The DNA of the CDR3 is TGTGCCAGCAGTTTGCTAGCGGGAGCTCCGTTCTTC. Amino acids: CASSLLAGAPFF.

V and J are TRBV28 and TRBJ2-7, with a tentative D call TRBD1 (5 bases). Between the trimmed V and J ends, which lost 6 bases and 11 bases, there was a span of 17 bases. This CDR3 has 12 residues. The V gene's germline CDR1 is MDHEN and CDR2 SYDVKM. This CDR3 reads CASRLPVGQEYF. CDR3 sequence (DNA): TGTGCCAGCAGACTCCCTGTGGGGCAAGAGTACTTC.

The chain recombines TRBV28 with TRBJ2-5, with 10 bases identical to TRBD2. CDR3 length: 15 amino acids. Germline CDR1 reads MDHEN; CDR2 reads SYDVKM. V shed 3 bases, J shed 3 bases, and the junction held 4 bases outside the gene matches. The CDR3 bases are TGTGCCAGCAGTTTTGCTAGCGGGGGAAAAGAGACCCAGTACTTC. Translation: CASSFASGGKETQYF.

The chain combines TRBV30 with TRBJ2-5; 7 positions agree with TRBD2. Per the germline V gene, CDR1 is GTSNPN and CDR2 is SVGIG (reference sequence). Trimming at V came to 2 bases and at J to 4 bases, leaving 4 bases not matched to a gene. The CDR3 totals 13 residues. CDR3 nucleotides: TGTGCCTGGAGTAGGGAGGGAAGAGAGACCCAGTACTTC. Translation gives CAWSREGRETQYF.

The V call is TRBV11-2, the J call TRBJ2-7; D possibly corresponds to TRBD2 (6 bases). The CDR3 spans 15 residues. Between the trimmed V and J ends, which lost 7 bases and 0 bases, there was a span of 16 bases. Per the germline V gene, CDR1 is SGHAT and CDR2 is FQNNGV. The CDR3 here is CASNTLASRSYEQYF. Written as DNA, the CDR3 is TGTGCCAGCAACACACTAGCTTCTCGCTCCTACGAGCAGTACTTC. The complete variable domain, with remaining parts taken from reference TRBV11-2 and TRBJ2-7, reads EAGVAQSPRYKIIEKRQSVAFWCNPISGHATLYWYQQILGQGPKLLIQFQNNGVVDDSQLPKDRFSAERLKGVDSTLKIQPAKLEDSAVYLCASNTLASRSYEQYFGPGTRLTVT.

The rearrangement uses TRBV28 and TRBJ2-7; TRBD1 matches at 8 bases. This CDR3 contains 14 residues. Trimming took 11 bases from V and 2 from J; bases not matched to a gene: 11. Germline V gene sequence: CDR1 MDHEN, CDR2 SYDVKM. The CDR3 DNA is TGTGCCGGAAGCCGTCCGGGACAGGCCTACGAGCAGTACTTC. It codes for CAGSRPGQAYEQYF.

This clone has more than one count but fewer than ten. The chain links TRBV6-5 to TRBJ2-3; TRBD1 is a possible D gene (5 bases). The CDR3 sequence is 11 residues long. The ends were cut back, 5 bases at V and 5 bases at J, with 5 bases in the middle. Germline lookup yields CDR1 MNHEY and CDR2 SVGAGI. The DNA for the CDR3 is TGTGCCAGCAGTCAGGGAGATACGCAGTATTTT. This encodes CASSQGDTQYF.

V usage is TRBV11-2 and J usage is TRBJ1-5; no firm D call. CDR1 and CDR2 from the germline V gene are SGHAT and FQNNGV. The ends were cut back, 4 bases at V and 6 bases at J, with 16 bases in the middle. The CDR3 length is 15 residues. The CDR3 spells CASSSQEGAGQPQHF. The CDR3 bases are TGTGCCAGCAGCTCGCAAGAGGGAGCCGGTCAGCCCCAGCATTTT.

Only a few counts were recorded for this clone. This chain uses TRBV5-1 with TRBJ2-5; D might be TRBD2 (7 bases). Germline CDR1 reads SGHRS; CDR2 reads YFSETQ. The CDR3 length is 15 residues. Trimming removed 2 bases from V and 3 bases from J, with 14 bases in between. CDR3 sequence (DNA): TGCGCCAGCAGCTTAAGCACGGGGGGCGAAGAGACCCAGTACTTC. Its protein product is CASSLSTGGEETQYF.

The rearrangement links TRBV5-6 to TRBJ2-7; the D gene is possibly TRBD1 (5 bases). Trimming took 0 bases from V and 0 from J, leaving 13 bases between them. The CDR3 loop spans 16 amino acids. Germline loops: CDR1 SGHDT, CDR2 YYEEEE. This chain's CDR3 is CASSLVGRVSSYEQYF. The CDR3 nucleotides are TGTGCCAGCAGCTTGGTCGGCAGGGTGAGCTCCTACGAGCAGTACTTC. The whole variable domain, remainder taken from reference TRBV5-6 and TRBJ2-7, is DAGVTQSPTHLIKTRGQQVTLRCSPKSGHDTVSWYQQALGQGPQFIFQYYEEEERQRGNFPDRFSGHQFPNYSSELNVNALLLGDSALYLCASSLVGRVSSYEQYFGPGTRLTVT.

This clone was seen more than once but under ten times. This sample includes further DNA sequences coding for the same CDR3. The genes are TRBV19 and TRBJ2-5, with 10 bases identical to TRBD1. The V and J ends lost 3 bases and 5 bases, in that order; junction bases with no gene match: 3. The CDR3 spans 14 residues. Germline V CDR1 and CDR2: LNHDA, SQIVND (reference sequence). CDR3 amino acids: CASSIGQGGETQYF. In DNA form, the CDR3 reads TGTGCCAGTAGTATTGGACAGGGGGGTGAGACCCAGTACTTC.

The V gene is TRBV7-9, the J gene TRBJ1-1; 7 nucleotides match TRBD1. This CDR3 comprises 17 residues. Looked up from germline, CDR1 is SEHNR and CDR2 is FQNEAQ (reference sequence). Trimming removed 5 bases from V and 1 base from J; junction bases left unmatched: 13. The CDR3 spells CASSPPIGTAKNTEAFF. The CDR3 DNA reads as TGTGCCAGCAGCCCTCCCATCGGGACAGCCAAGAACACTGAAGCTTTCTTT.

The sample holds a few counts of this clone. The chain employs TRBV18 and TRBJ2-7; D remains ambiguous. The V gene lost 4 bases and the J gene lost 6 bases, with 16 bases spanning the gap. CDR1 KGHSH and CDR2 LQKENI come from the germline V gene. CDR3 length: 14 residues. As DNA, the CDR3 is TGTGCCAGCTCACAGTCCCGCTCTGCCAGCGAGCAGTACTTC. This translates into CASSQSRSASEQYF.

In DNA form, the CDR3 reads TGCAGCGTCCAACAGGGTCTACGCTCTGGGGCCAACGTCCTGACTTTC. Translating gives CSVQQGLRSGANVLTF. V is TRBV29-1 and J is TRBJ2-6; D is perhaps TRBD1 (6 bases). Trimming took off 6 bases at V and 0 bases at J, with 15 bases between the two ends. The CDR3 consists of 16 residues. CDR1 is SQVTM and CDR2 is ANQGSEA in the germline V gene.

The V gene is TRBV6-6, the J gene TRBJ2-7, with 10 bases aligning to TRBD1. The V and J ends lost 2 bases and 6 bases, in that order; junction bases with no gene match: 7. The CDR3 covers 15 residues. In germline, CDR1 is MNHNY, CDR2 SVGAGI (reference sequence). The CDR3 loop reads CASSYPGTGASEQYF. Written as DNA, the CDR3 is TGTGCCAGCAGTTACCCAGGGACAGGGGCTTCCGAGCAGTACTTC.